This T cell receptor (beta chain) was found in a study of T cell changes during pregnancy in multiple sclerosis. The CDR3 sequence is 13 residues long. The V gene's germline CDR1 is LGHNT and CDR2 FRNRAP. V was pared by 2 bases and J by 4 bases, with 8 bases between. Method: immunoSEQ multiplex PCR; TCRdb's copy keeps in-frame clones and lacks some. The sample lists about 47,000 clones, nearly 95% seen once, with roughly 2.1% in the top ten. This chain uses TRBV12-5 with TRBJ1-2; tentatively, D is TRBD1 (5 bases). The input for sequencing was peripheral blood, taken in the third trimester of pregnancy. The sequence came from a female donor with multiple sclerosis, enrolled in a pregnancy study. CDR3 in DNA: TGTGCTAGTGGTTTGACTCAGGGCTATGGCTACACCTTC. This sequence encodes CASGLTQGYGYTF.